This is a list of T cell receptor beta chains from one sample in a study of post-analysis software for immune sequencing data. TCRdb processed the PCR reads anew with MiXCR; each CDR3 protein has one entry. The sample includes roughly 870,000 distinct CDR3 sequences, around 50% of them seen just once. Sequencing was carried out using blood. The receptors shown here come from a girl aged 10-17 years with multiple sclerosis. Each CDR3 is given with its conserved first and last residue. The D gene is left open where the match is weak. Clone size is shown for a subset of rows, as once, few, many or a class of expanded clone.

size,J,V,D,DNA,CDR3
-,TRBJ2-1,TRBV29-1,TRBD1,TGCAGCGTTGACGGACAGGGGTGGAGTGAGCAGTTCTTC,CSVDGQGWSEQFF
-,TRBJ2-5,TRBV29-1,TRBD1,TGCAGCGTTGGAAGACAGGGTTCGGAAGAGACCCAGTACTTC,CSVGRQGSEETQYF
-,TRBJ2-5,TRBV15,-,TGTGCCACCAGCAGAGAGAGAGAGACCCAGTACTTC,CATSRERETQYF
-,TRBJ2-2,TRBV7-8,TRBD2,TGTGCCAGCAGCCCACCGGCTAGCGGGATGGCCACCGGGGAGCTGTTTTTT,CASSPPASGMATGELFF
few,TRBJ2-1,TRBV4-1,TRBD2,TGCGCCAGCAGCCAAAATAGCGGGGGGGCTTGGAATGAGCAGTTCTTC,CASSQNSGGAWNEQFF
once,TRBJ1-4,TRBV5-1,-,TGCGCCAGCAGTCTCGGGGAAGAAAAACTGTTTTTT,CASSLGEEKLFF
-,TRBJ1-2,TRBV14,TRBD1,TGTGCTAGCAGCCAAGTCAGGGGGCGCGACTATGGCTACACCTTC,CASSQVRGRDYGYTF
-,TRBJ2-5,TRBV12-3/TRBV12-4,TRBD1,TGTGCCAGCAGTTTAGCTAGTGGCTGGCAGGGGGAAGAGACCCAGTACTTC,CASSLASGWQGEETQYF
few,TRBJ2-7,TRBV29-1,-,TGCAGCGTTGAAGGGACTAACTACGAGCAGTACTTC,CSVEGTNYEQYF
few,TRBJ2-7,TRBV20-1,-,TGCAGTGCTAGAGGGCTTCCCGACCCCTACGAGCAGTACTTC,CSARGLPDPYEQYF
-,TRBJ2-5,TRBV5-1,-,TGCGCCAGCAGCGGGGGCCTGGTGGAGACCCAGTACTTC,CASSGGLVETQYF
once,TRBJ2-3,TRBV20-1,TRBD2,TGCAGTGCCGTAGCGGGAGTCGGCACAGATACGCAGTATTTT,CSAVAGVGTDTQYF
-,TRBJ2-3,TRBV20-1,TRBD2,TGCAGTGCGGCGGGACTAGCGGGAGGTATCTCTAGCACAGATACGCAGTATTTT,CSAAGLAGGISSTDTQYF
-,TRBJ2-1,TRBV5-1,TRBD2,TGCGCCAGCAGCTTGGACAGCGGGAGGGCGAATGAGCAGTTCTTC,CASSLDSGRANEQFF
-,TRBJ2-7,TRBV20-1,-,TGCAGTGCTAGAGATCCCAGCGGGTACGAGCAGTACTTC,CSARDPSGYEQYF
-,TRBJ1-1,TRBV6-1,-,TGTGCCAGCAGTGAAGAGGGTACCATGGAAGCTTTCTTT,CASSEEGTMEAFF